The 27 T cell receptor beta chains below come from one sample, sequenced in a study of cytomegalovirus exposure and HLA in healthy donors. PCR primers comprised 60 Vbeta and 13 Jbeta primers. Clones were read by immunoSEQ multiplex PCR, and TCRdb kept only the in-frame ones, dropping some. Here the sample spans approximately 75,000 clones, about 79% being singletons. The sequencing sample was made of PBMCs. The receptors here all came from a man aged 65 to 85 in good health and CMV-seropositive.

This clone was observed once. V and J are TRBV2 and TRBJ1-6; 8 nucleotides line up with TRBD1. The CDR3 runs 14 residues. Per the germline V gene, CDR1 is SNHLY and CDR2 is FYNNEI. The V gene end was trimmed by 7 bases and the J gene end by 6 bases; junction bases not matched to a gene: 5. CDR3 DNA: TGTGCCAGCAAATTAGACAGGGGTAATTCACCCCTCCACTTT. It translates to CASKLDRGNSPLHF.

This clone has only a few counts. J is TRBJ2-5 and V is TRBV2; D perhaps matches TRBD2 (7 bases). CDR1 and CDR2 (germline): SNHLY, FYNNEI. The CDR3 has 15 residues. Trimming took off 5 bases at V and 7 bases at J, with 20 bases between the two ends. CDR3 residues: CASSSRDGGRTTQYF. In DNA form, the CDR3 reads TGTGCCAGCAGTTCGAGGGACGGGGGGCGGACGACCCAGTACTTC.

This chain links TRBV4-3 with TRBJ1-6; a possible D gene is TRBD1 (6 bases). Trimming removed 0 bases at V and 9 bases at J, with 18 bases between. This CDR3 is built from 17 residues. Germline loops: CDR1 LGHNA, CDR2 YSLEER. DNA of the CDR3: TGCGCCAGCAGCCAAGAATTTCGGGGGGCGGTAGGTTCACCCCTCCACTTT. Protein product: CASSQEFRGAVGSPLHF.

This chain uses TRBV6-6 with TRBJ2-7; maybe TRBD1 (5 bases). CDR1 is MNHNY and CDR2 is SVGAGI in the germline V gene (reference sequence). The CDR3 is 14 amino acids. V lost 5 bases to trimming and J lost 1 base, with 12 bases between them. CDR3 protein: CASSPNRRSYEQYF. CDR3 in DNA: TGTGCCAGCAGTCCAAACAGGAGATCCTACGAGCAGTACTTC.

CDR3 in amino acids: CASSEYYEQFF. In DNA, the CDR3 is TGTGCCAGCAGTGAATACTATGAGCAGTTCTTC. The V call is TRBV6-1, the J call TRBJ2-1, with D hard to call. The germline CDR1 and CDR2 sequences are MNHNS and SASEGT. V was cut by 2 bases and J by 8 bases, with 4 bases left in between. CDR3 length equals 11 residues.

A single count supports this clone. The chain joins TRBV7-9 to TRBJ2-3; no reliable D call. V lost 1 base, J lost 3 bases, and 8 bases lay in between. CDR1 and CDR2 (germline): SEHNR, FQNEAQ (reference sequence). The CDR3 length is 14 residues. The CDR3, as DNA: TGTGCCAGCAGCTTAGAACAGTGGACAGATACGCAGTATTTT. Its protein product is CASSLEQWTDTQYF.

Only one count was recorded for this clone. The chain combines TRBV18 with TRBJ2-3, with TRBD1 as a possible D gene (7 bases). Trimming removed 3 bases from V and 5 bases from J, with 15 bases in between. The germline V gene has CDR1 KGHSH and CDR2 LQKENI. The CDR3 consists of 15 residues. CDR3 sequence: CASSPRTGGLDTQYF. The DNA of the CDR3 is TGTGCCAGCTCACCGAGGACAGGAGGGCTAGATACGCAGTATTTT.

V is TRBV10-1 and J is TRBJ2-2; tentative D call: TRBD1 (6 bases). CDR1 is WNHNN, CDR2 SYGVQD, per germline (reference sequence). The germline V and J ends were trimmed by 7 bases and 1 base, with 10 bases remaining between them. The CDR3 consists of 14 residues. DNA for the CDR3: TGCGCCAGCACCCCGACAGGGAACACCGGGGAGCTGTTTTTT. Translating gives CASTPTGNTGELFF.

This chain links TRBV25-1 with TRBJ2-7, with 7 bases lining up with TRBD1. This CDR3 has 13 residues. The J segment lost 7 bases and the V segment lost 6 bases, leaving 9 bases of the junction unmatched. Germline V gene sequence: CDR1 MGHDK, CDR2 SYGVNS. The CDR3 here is CASRRGRSGEQYF. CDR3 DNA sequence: TGTGCCAGCAGGAGGGGGCGGTCGGGGGAGCAGTACTTC.

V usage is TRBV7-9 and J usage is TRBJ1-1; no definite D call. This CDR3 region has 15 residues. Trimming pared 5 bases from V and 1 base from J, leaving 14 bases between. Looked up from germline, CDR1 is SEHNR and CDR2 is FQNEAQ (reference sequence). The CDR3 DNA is TGTGCCAGCAGCGTAAGATCTAACAGGAACACTGAAGCTTTCTTT. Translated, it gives CASSVRSNRNTEAFF. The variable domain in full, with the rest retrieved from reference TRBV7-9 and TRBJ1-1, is DTGVSQNPRHKITKRGQNVTFRCDPISEHNRLYWYRQTLGQGPEFLTYFQNEAQLEKSRLLSDRFSAERPKGSFSTLEIQRTEQGDSAMYLCASSVRSNRNTEAFFGQGTRLTVV.

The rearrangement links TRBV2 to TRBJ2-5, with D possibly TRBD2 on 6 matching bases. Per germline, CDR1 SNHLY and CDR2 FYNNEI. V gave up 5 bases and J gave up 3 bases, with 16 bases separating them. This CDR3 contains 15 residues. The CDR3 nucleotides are TGTGCCAGCAGTCGTACGGGACTTGCAAAAGAGACCCAGTACTTC. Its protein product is CASSRTGLAKETQYF.

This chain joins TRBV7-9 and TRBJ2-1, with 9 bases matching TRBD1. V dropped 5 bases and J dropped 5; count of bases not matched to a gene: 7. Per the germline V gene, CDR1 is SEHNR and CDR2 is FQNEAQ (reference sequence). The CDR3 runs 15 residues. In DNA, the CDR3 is TGTGCCAGCAGCACAACTGGGACAGGGAACAATGAGCAGTTCTTC. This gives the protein CASSTTGTGNNEQFF.

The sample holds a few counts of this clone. The CDR3 DNA reads TGTGCCAGCAGTGAACCCGGGACAGGTGGCGGCTACACCTTC. It encodes CASSEPGTGGGYTF. The chain links TRBV25-1 to TRBJ1-2; 8 nucleotides line up with TRBD1. The CDR3 is made up of 14 amino acids. J gave up 8 bases and V 2 bases, and 7 bases lay outside the gene matches. CDR1 MGHDK and CDR2 SYGVNS come from the germline V gene.

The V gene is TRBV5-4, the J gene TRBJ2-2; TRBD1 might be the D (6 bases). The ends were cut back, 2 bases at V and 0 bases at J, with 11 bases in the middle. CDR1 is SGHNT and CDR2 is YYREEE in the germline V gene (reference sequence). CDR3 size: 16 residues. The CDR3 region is CASSLPGTTNTGELFF. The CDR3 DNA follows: TGTGCCAGCAGCTTACCCGGGACAACGAACACCGGGGAGCTGTTTTTT.

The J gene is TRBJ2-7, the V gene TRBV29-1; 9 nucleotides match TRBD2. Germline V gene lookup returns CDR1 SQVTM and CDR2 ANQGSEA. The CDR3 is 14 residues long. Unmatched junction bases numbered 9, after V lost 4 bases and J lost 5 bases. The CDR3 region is CSVGLAAGTDEQYF. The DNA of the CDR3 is TGCAGCGTTGGACTAGCGGCAGGGACGGACGAGCAGTACTTC.

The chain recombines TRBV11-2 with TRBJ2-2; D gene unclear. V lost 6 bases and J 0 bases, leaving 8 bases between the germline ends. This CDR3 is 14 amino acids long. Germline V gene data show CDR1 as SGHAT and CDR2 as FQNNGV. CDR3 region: CASSLQANTGELFF. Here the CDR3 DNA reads TGTGCCAGCAGTCTCCAGGCGAACACCGGGGAGCTGTTTTTT.

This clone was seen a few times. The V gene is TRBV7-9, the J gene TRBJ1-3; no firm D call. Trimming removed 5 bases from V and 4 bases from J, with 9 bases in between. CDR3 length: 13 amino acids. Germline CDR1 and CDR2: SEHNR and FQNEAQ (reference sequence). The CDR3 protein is CASSPGGGNTIYF. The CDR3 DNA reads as TGTGCCAGCAGCCCCGGCGGGGGAAACACCATATATTTT.

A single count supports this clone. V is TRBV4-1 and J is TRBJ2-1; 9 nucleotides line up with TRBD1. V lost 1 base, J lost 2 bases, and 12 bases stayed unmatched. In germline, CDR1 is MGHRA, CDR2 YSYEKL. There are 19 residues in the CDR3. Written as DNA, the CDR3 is TGCGCCAGCAGCCAAGGAGGGGGAACAGGGGGCAAAACCTACAATGAGCAGTTCTTC. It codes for CASSQGGGTGGKTYNEQFF.

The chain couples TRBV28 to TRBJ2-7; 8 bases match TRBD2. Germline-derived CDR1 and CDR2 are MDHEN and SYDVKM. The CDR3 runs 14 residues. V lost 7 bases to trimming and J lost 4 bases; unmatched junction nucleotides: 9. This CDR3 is CASTASGSFYEQYF. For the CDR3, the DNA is TGTGCCAGCACCGCCAGCGGGAGCTTTTACGAGCAGTACTTC.

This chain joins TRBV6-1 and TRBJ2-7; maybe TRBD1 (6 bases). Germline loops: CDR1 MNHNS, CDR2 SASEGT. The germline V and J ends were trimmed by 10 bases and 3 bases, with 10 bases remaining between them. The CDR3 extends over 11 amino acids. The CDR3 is CATYRVYEQYF. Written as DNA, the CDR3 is TGTGCCACATACAGGGTCTACGAGCAGTACTTC.

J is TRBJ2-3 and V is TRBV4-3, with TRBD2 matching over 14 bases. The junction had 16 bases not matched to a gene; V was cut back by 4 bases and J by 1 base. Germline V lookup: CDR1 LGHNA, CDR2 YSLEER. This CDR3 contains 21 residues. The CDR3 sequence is CASSRGENKRTSGGRTDTQYF. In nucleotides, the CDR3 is TGCGCCAGCAGCCGAGGGGAAAACAAGCGGACTAGCGGGGGGCGCACAGATACGCAGTATTTT.

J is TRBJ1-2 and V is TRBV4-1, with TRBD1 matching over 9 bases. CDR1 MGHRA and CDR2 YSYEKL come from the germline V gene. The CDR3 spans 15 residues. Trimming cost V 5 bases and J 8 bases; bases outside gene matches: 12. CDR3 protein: CASSSPEQGARGYTF. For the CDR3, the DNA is TGCGCCAGCAGCTCGCCGGAACAGGGGGCGCGGGGCTACACCTTC.

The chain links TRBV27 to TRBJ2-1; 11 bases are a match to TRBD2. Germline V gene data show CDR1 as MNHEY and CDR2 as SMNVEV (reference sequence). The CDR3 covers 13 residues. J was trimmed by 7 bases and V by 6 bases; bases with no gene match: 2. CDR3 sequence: CASRPSGGNEQFF. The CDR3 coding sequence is TGTGCCAGCAGACCTAGCGGGGGGAATGAGCAGTTCTTC.

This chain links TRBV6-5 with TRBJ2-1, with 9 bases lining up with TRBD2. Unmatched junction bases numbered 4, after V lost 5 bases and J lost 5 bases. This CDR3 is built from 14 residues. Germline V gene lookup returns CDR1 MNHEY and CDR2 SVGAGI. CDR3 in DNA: TGTGCCAGCAGTCCGGCTAGCGGGAACAATGAGCAGTTCTTC. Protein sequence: CASSPASGNNEQFF.

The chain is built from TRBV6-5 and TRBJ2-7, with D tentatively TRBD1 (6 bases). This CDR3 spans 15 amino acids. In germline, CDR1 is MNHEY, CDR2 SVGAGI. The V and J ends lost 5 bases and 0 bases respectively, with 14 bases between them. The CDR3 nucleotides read TGTGCCAGCAGTAGGGACACAATGAGCTCCTACGAGCAGTACTTC. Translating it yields CASSRDTMSSYEQYF.

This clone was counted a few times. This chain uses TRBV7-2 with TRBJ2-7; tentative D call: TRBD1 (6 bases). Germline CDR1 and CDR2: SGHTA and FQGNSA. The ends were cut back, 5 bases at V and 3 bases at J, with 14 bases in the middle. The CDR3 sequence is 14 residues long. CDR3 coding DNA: TGTGCCAGCAGCCCCCGACAGGTGGACTACGAGCAGTACTTC. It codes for CASSPRQVDYEQYF.

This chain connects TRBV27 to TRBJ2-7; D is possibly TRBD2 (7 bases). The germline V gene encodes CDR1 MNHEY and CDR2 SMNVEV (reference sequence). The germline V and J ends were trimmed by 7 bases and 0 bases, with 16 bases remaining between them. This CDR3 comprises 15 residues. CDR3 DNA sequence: TGTGCCAGCAAAAGGGGGGGATTAAACTCCTACGAGCAGTACTTC. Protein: CASKRGGLNSYEQYF.